The 32 T cell receptor beta chains given below trace back to one sample, sequenced in a study of patients and donors after allogeneic stem cell transplantation. One entry per CDR3 protein, called by TCRdb with MiXCR from the RT-PCR reads. The table lists about 87,000 distinct CDR3 sequences, less than 5% of them singletons. The specimen sequenced was blood, either unsorted or a sorted T cell fraction (not recorded which). These TCRs come from a human donor who was either an allogeneic HSCT recipient or a stem cell or donor lymphocyte infusion donor (not recorded which). It is not recorded whose cells these are; they may come from a transplant donor.

In its sample, this clonotype was seen many times. The J gene is TRBJ1-6, the V gene TRBV6-1; D gene ambiguous. This CDR3 contains 18 residues. CDR1 and CDR2 (germline): MNHNS, SASEGT. The V gene lost 2 bases and the J gene lost 9 bases, with 23 bases spanning the gap. The CDR3 sequence: CASSEFSSALIAGSPLHF. CDR3 bases: TGTGCCAGCAGTGAATTTTCGTCTGCCCTCATCGCTGGTTCACCCCTCCACTTT.

The J gene is TRBJ2-1, the V gene TRBV19; 7 positions agree with TRBD1. Germline V gene data show CDR1 as LNHDA and CDR2 as SQIVND (reference sequence). V dropped 5 bases and J dropped 2; count of bases not matched to a gene: 6. This CDR3 comprises 15 residues. CDR3 region: CASSLQGRTYNEQFF. In nucleotides, the CDR3 is TGTGCCAGTAGTTTACAGGGGCGAACCTACAATGAGCAGTTCTTC.

In this sample, this clonotype turned up many times. This chain uses TRBV20-1 with TRBJ2-3; D unresolved. The CDR3 covers 14 residues. V lost 6 bases to trimming and J lost 3 bases, with 16 bases between them. Germline V gene lookup returns CDR1 DFQATT and CDR2 SNEGSKA (reference sequence). The CDR3 nucleotides read TGCAGTGCCCCGGTCCAGGCAGTAACAGATACGCAGTATTTT. Translating it yields CSAPVQAVTDTQYF.

The chain couples TRBV7-6 to TRBJ1-5; 7 nucleotides agree with TRBD1. Germline trimming cut 5 bases from V and 6 bases from J; bases unmatched to any gene: 4. Germline lookup yields CDR1 SGHVS and CDR2 FNYEAQ. The CDR3 consists of 13 residues. The CDR3 loop reads CASSQGVGQPQHF. CDR3 nucleotide sequence: TGTGCCAGCAGCCAGGGGGTTGGTCAGCCCCAGCATTTT.

This clonotype was counted at least ten times. The chain joins TRBV7-3 to TRBJ2-3; D is unclear. With 3 bases removed from V and 1 base from J, the gap between germline ends came to 2 bases. The germline gives CDR1 SGHTA, CDR2 FQGTGA. The CDR3 consists of 12 residues. CDR3 nucleotide sequence: TGTGCCAGCAGCTTTGGCACAGATACGCAGTATTTT. Translated, it gives CASSFGTDTQYF.

This clonotype was seen more than once but under ten times. This chain uses TRBV20-1 with TRBJ2-3; 10 bases are a match to TRBD1. V lost 5 bases and J lost 1; bases outside the gene matches: 15. Germline-derived CDR1 and CDR2 are DFQATT and SNEGSKA (reference sequence). CDR3 size: 18 residues. Here the CDR3 DNA reads TGCAGTGCTGCCGGGACAGGGGTTCGCTCCAGACGCACAGATACGCAGTATTTT. It is translated as CSAAGTGVRSRRTDTQYF.

In this sample, this clonotype turned up many times. This chain connects TRBV7-9 to TRBJ1-1; D might be TRBD1 (6 bases). Germline CDR1 and CDR2: SEHNR and FQNEAQ (reference sequence). There are 13 residues in the CDR3. V lost 7 bases and J 4 bases, leaving 13 bases between the germline ends. For the CDR3, the DNA is TGTGCCAGCACCCGGGGACAACTCACTGAAGCTTTCTTT. This codes for CASTRGQLTEAFF.

This clonotype was counted many times. This rearrangement joins TRBV4-1 to TRBJ2-1; no clear D gene. CDR3 size: 17 residues. Germline V gene lookup returns CDR1 MGHRA and CDR2 YSYEKL. V gave up 0 bases and J gave up 16 bases, with 28 bases separating them. CDR3 loop: CASSQEPTRDYIAVQFF. Written as DNA, the CDR3 is TGCGCCAGCAGCCAAGAACCCACCCGTGATTACATTGCCGTTCAATTCTTC.

This clonotype was seen a handful of times. The chain is built from TRBV19 and TRBJ1-1; 10 nucleotides line up with TRBD1. The CDR3 has 16 residues. With 7 bases clipped from V and 4 bases from J, the junction kept 12 bases outside the gene matches. Germline V gene data show CDR1 as LNHDA and CDR2 as SQIVND (reference sequence). CDR3 residues: CASMGETGGAVTEAFF. The CDR3 coding sequence is TGTGCCAGTATGGGGGAGACAGGGGGCGCGGTCACTGAAGCTTTCTTT. Drawing the rest from reference TRBV19 and TRBJ1-1, the complete variable domain is DGGITQSPKYLFRKEGQNVTLSCEQNLNHDAMYWYRQDPGQGLRLIYYSQIVNDFQKGDIAEGYSVSREKKESFPLTVTSAQKNPTAFYLCASMGETGGAVTEAFFGQGTRLTVV.

This clonotype has a count of ten or more. The J gene is TRBJ1-1, the V gene TRBV11-3; D perhaps matches TRBD1 (5 bases). Germline V gene lookup returns CDR1 SGHNT and CDR2 YENEEA. The CDR3 is made up of 13 amino acids. V lost 4 bases and J lost 9, with 15 bases in between. As DNA, the CDR3 is TGTGCCAGCAGCTCCCCCCGGGGGGGTAAAGCTTTCTTT. Protein sequence: CASSSPRGGKAFF.

There are many counts of this clonotype. The chain combines TRBV5-1 with TRBJ2-3; 8 nucleotides match TRBD1. Trimming took 5 bases from V and 2 from J; bases not matched to a gene: 4. The V gene's germline CDR1 is SGHRS and CDR2 YFSETQ. The CDR3 spans 14 residues. DNA for the CDR3: TGCGCCAGCAGAGGACAGGGTCCCACAGATACGCAGTATTTT. Translating it yields CASRGQGPTDTQYF.

This clonotype was recorded at least ten times. V gene TRBV29-1 combines with J gene TRBJ1-2; D not resolved. Germline CDR1 reads SQVTM; CDR2 reads ANQGSEA. The germline V and J ends were trimmed by 4 bases and 8 bases, with 11 bases remaining between them. The CDR3 covers 11 residues. The CDR3 DNA reads as TGCAGCGTTGCAGAGGGAAAGGGCTACACCTTC. Translating gives CSVAEGKGYTF. Together with reference TRBV29-1 and TRBJ1-2, the CDR3 gives the full variable domain: SAVISQKPSRDICQRGTSLTIQCQVDSQVTMMFWYRQQPGQSLTLIATANQGSEATYESGFVIDKFPISRPNLTFSTLTVSNMSPEDSSIYLCSVAEGKGYTFGSGTRLTVV.

This sequence joins TRBV10-3 and TRBJ2-3; 10 bases are shared with TRBD2. The CDR3 runs 15 residues. The V gene's germline CDR1 is ENHRY and CDR2 SYGVKD. V gave up 3 bases and J gave up 5 bases; unmatched junction bases: 5. CDR3 bases: TGTGCCATCAGTGAAAGCGGGAGGGTAGGAGATACGCAGTATTTT. It yields the protein CAISESGRVGDTQYF.

This clonotype has a count of ten or more. V and J are TRBV20-1 and TRBJ2-7; a weak D match, TRBD1 (6 bases). Germline V gene sequence: CDR1 DFQATT, CDR2 SNEGSKA (reference sequence). This CDR3 region has 13 residues. Deletions cut 3 bases from V and 6 bases from J, with 15 bases between. CDR3 in DNA: TGCAGTGCTAGGCGCCAGGGGCCTGGCGAGCAGTACTTC. This translates into CSARRQGPGEQYF.

This clonotype was counted ten times or more. The chain links TRBV20-1 to TRBJ2-3; TRBD2 matches at 8 bases. Trimming at V came to 2 bases and at J to 2 bases, leaving 3 bases not matched to a gene. This CDR3 is 14 amino acids long. Germline V lookup: CDR1 DFQATT, CDR2 SNEGSKA (reference sequence). The DNA of the CDR3 is TGCAGTGCTAGACGGGGGGGGCCCACAGATACGCAGTATTTT. It yields the protein CSARRGGPTDTQYF.

The chain employs TRBV19 and TRBJ1-1; TRBD1 is a possible D gene (6 bases). Germline V lookup: CDR1 LNHDA, CDR2 SQIVND (reference sequence). V lost 1 base and J lost 4, with 13 bases in between. The CDR3 is made up of 15 amino acids. The CDR3 reads CASSIATGARTEAFF. In DNA, the CDR3 is TGTGCCAGTAGTATAGCTACGGGGGCGCGCACTGAAGCTTTCTTT.

This clonotype has ten or more counts. CDR3 residues: CASSQGGGSNQPQHF. The CDR3 DNA reads as TGTGCCAGCAGCCAAGGAGGGGGTAGCAATCAGCCCCAGCATTTT. The chain uses TRBV3-1 and TRBJ1-5, with a possible D match to TRBD1 (6 bases). The CDR3 has 15 residues. Germline-derived CDR1 and CDR2 are LGHDT and YNNKEL (reference sequence). Trimming stripped 1 base from V and 0 bases from J, with 7 bases between.

This clonotype was detected many times. The genes are TRBV6-5 and TRBJ1-5; D is unclear. This CDR3 is 12 amino acids long. Germline values: CDR1 MNHEY, CDR2 SVGAGI. Trimming stripped 0 bases from V and 10 bases from J, with 7 bases between. The CDR3 coding sequence is TGTGCCAGCAGTTACTCGAAAGGACCCCAGCATTTT. This gives the protein CASSYSKGPQHF.

The V gene is TRBV6-5, the J gene TRBJ2-3; 14 nucleotides align to TRBD2. This CDR3 spans 16 amino acids. V gave up 4 bases and J gave up 6 bases; unmatched junction bases: 6. CDR1 MNHEY and CDR2 SVGAGI come from the germline V gene. DNA of the CDR3: TGTGCCAGCAGTTCAAGACTAGCGGGAGGGCCCGATACGCAGTATTTT. This codes for CASSSRLAGGPDTQYF.

In its sample, this clonotype was seen many times. The V and J genes are TRBV6-5 and TRBJ2-5, with D possibly being TRBD1 (5 bases). The germline V gene encodes CDR1 MNHEY and CDR2 SVGAGI. V was clipped by 2 bases and J by 5 bases, with 12 bases between them. The length of the CDR3 is 14 residues. The CDR3 region is CASSYRTKGETQYF. CDR3 coding DNA: TGTGCCAGCAGTTACCGGACAAAAGGGGAGACCCAGTACTTC.

In this sample, this clonotype turned up many times. The chain combines TRBV5-1 with TRBJ2-7; the match to TRBD2 covers 7 bases. With 5 bases clipped from V and 3 bases from J, the junction kept 8 bases outside the gene matches. The CDR3 is 14 residues long. Looked up from germline, CDR1 is SGHRS and CDR2 is YFSETQ. The CDR3 DNA reads as TGCGCCAGCAGTCCTAGCGGAGCCGGCTACGAGCAGTACTTC. This gives the protein CASSPSGAGYEQYF.

This clonotype was recorded many times. The rearrangement uses TRBV10-3 and TRBJ1-2; D remains unclear. Trimming shortened V by 4 bases and J by 3 bases, and 21 bases separated the two germline ends. CDR1 ENHRY and CDR2 SYGVKD come from the germline V gene. CDR3 length: 17 amino acids. The CDR3 is CAISAGDRVNLYYGYTF. The CDR3 DNA follows: TGTGCCATCAGTGCCGGCGATAGGGTCAACCTATACTATGGCTACACCTTC.

This clonotype was seen at least ten times. J is TRBJ1-6 and V is TRBV5-5; maybe TRBD1 (6 bases). Trimming stripped 2 bases from V and 10 bases from J, with 19 bases between. This CDR3 contains 16 residues. Germline assignment: CDR1 SGHKS and CDR2 YYEKEE (reference sequence). CDR3 in DNA: TGTGCCAGCAGCTTTAGTGGGGGCGGAGGGTACTCACCCCTCCACTTT. It codes for CASSFSGGGGYSPLHF.

At least ten counts were recorded for this clonotype. The CDR3, as DNA: TGTGCCAGCAGCTTGCAAGGTATGAACACTGAAGCTTTCTTT. Its protein is CASSLQGMNTEAFF. The chain carries TRBV5-4 and TRBJ1-1, with D unresolved. V was shortened by 1 base and J by 0 bases, with 7 bases between the two germline ends. In germline, CDR1 is SGHNT, CDR2 YYREEE (reference sequence). The CDR3 runs 14 residues.

This clonotype was seen many times. This rearrangement joins TRBV23-1 to TRBJ2-1; 13 positions agree with TRBD2. TRBV23-1 is noted as an ORF with a role that remains uncertain. V shed 6 bases and J 8 bases; nucleotides not matched to a gene: 4. This CDR3 contains 14 residues. The CDR3 spells CASSTSGGADEQFF. The CDR3 DNA sequence: TGCGCCAGCAGCACTAGCGGGGGGGCCGATGAGCAGTTCTTC.

There are many counts of this clonotype. This chain joins TRBV5-1 and TRBJ2-7; perhaps D is TRBD1 or TRBD2 (5 bases each). Germline V CDR1 and CDR2: SGHRS, YFSETQ. The V and J ends lost 2 bases and 7 bases respectively, with 19 bases between them. The CDR3 is made up of 15 amino acids. The CDR3 here is CASSLPGPSTGEQYF. For the CDR3, the DNA is TGCGCCAGCAGCTTACCGGGACCGTCAACGGGGGAGCAGTACTTC.

This clonotype was counted many times. CDR3 loop: CASSLRPNEQYF. The CDR3 bases are TGTGCCAGCAGTCTCCGGCCCAACGAGCAGTACTTC. The chain employs TRBV12-3 or TRBV12-4 and TRBJ2-7, with no clear D. With 5 bases removed from V and 5 bases from J, the gap between germline ends came to 10 bases. The CDR3 sequence is 12 residues long.

There are a few counts of this clonotype. This chain connects TRBV6-1 to TRBJ2-2; unclear D gene. The ends were cut back, 0 bases at V and 3 bases at J, with 5 bases in the middle. The CDR3 loop spans 14 amino acids. Germline CDR1 and CDR2: MNHNS and SASEGT. The CDR3 sequence: CASSEAHHTGELFF. CDR3 nucleotides: TGTGCCAGCAGTGAAGCGCACCACACCGGGGAGCTGTTTTTT.

This clonotype was seen many times. The chain carries TRBV3-1 and TRBJ1-1; D call uncertain. With 4 bases removed from V and 10 bases from J, the gap between germline ends came to 16 bases. The germline gives CDR1 LGHDT, CDR2 YNNKEL (reference sequence). The CDR3 spans 13 residues. CDR3 nucleotides: TGTGCCAGCAGCCGAGGTTGGGTCGCGGGAGCTTTCTTT. Translated, it gives CASSRGWVAGAFF.

In its sample, this clonotype is medium-sized. CDR3 sequence reads: CAIRPNPRETEAFF. The CDR3 bases are TGTGCCATCAGACCCAATCCTCGGGAGACTGAAGCTTTCTTT. The V call is TRBV10-3, the J call TRBJ1-1; D not resolved. The CDR3 runs to 14 residues. The V gene's germline CDR1 is ENHRY and CDR2 SYGVKD. Between the trimmed V and J ends, which lost 6 bases and 5 bases, there was a span of 16 bases.

This clonotype was picked up many times. This CDR3 is CASSGAEERGNNEQFF. The CDR3, as DNA: TGCGCCAGCAGTGGGGCCGAAGAAAGGGGGAACAATGAGCAGTTCTTC. The genes are TRBV10-1 and TRBJ2-1; the D gene is possibly TRBD1 (6 bases). Per germline, CDR1 WNHNN and CDR2 SYGVQD (reference sequence). Trimming removed 4 bases from V and 5 bases from J, with 18 bases in between. The CDR3 has 16 residues.

This clonotype was seen ten or more times. The rearrangement uses TRBV28 and TRBJ1-2; 9 bases line up with TRBD1. The ends lost 2 bases at V and 4 bases at J; junction bases unmatched: 11. This CDR3 region has 17 residues. Germline CDR1 and CDR2: MDHEN and SYDVKM. Written as DNA, the CDR3 is TGTGCCAGCAGTTTAGAAACGGGGACAGGGATCCCCTATGGCTACACCTTC. It codes for CASSLETGTGIPYGYTF.